This T cell receptor beta chain was found in a study of cytomegalovirus exposure and HLA in healthy donors. CDR3 length: 15 amino acids. Looked up from germline, CDR1 is MNHEY and CDR2 is SVGAGI. J lost 0 bases, V lost 7 bases, and 6 bases had no gene match. General observations from the study: High specificity and sensitivity for cytomegalovirus status were reported for the classifier.

In regard to this clone: Antigen unknown.

PCR was performed using 60 Vbeta and 13 Jbeta primers. Clones were read by immunoSEQ multiplex PCR, and TCRdb kept only the in-frame ones, dropping some. This sample has about 180,000 clones; almost 80% occur once, and the top ten carry about 1.3%. The receptor was derived from a man aged 25-45 years in good health and CMV-seronegative. V is TRBV6-5 and J is TRBJ1-5, with 7 nucleotides matching TRBD1. The specimen was PBMCs. The CDR3 DNA follows: TGTGCCAGCAAAACACAGGGGTTTAGCAATCAGCCCCAGCATTTT. This encodes CASKTQGFSNQPQHF.